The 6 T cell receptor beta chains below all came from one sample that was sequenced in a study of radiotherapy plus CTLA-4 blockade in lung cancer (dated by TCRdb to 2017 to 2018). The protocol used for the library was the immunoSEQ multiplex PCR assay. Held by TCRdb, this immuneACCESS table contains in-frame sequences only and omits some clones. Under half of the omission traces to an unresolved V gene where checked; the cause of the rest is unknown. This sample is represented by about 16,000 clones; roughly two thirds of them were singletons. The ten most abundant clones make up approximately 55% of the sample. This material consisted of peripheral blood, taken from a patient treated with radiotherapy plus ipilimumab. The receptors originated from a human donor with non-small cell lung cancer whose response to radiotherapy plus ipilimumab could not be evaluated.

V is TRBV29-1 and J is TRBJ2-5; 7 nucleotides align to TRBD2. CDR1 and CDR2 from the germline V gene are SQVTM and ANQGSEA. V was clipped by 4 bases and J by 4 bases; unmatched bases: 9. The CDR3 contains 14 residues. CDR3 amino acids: CSVVSERGGETQYF. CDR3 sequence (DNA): TGCAGCGTTGTCTCCGAGCGGGGCGGAGAGACCCAGTACTTC.

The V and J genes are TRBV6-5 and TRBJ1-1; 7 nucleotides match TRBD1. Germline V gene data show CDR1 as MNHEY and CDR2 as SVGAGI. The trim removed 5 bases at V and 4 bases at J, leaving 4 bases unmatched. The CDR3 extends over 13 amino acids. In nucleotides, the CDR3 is TGTGCCAGCAGTACCTCAGGGGGCACTGAAGCTTTCTTT. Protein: CASSTSGGTEAFF.

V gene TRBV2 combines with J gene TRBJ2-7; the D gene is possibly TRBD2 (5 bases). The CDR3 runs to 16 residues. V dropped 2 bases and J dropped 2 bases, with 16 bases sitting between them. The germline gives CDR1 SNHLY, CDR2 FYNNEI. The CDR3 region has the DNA TGTGCCAGCAGTGAACAAAGAGGGAATATTCCCTACGAGCAGTACTTC. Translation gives CASSEQRGNIPYEQYF.

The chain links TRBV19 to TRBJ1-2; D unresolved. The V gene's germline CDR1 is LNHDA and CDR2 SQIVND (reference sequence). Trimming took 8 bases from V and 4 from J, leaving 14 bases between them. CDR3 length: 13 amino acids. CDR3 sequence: CASSGSGLYGYTF. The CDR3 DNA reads TGTGCCAGTTCTGGCAGTGGGCTCTATGGCTACACCTTC.

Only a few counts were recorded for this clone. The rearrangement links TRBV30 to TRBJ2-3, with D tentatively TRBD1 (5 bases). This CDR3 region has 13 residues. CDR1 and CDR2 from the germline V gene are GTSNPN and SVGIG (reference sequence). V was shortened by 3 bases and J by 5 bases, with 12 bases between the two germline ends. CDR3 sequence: CAWSSPRGDTQYF. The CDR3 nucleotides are TGTGCCTGGAGCTCACCTAGGGGAGATACGCAGTATTTT.

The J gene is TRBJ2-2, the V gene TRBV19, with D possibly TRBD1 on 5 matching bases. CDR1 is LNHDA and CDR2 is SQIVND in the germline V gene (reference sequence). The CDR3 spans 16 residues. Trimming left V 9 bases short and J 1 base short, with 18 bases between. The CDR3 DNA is TGTGCCAGCGAAAAACCCAGGGCAGGGAACACCGGGGAGCTGTTTTTT. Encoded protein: CASEKPRAGNTGELFF.